What follows are 2 T cell receptor beta chains derived from one specimen sequenced in a study of T cells in localized non-small cell lung cancer (dated by TCRdb to 2020 to 2022). Library generation was performed with the immunoSEQ multiplex PCR assay. TCRdb took over this immuneACCESS table, retaining in-frame rearrangements with V and J assigned. Such tables are incomplete; in checked studies, under half of the missing clones stem from an unresolved V gene, and the remainder is unexplained. The sample table holds tens of thousands of clones, of which about 90% were seen once. The ten top clones hold around 28% of the sample. This material consisted of peripheral blood, taken before any cancer treatment. These receptors all come from a male donor at least 60 years old with stage I squamous cell lung carcinoma.

The J gene is TRBJ2-1, the V gene TRBV27; possible D gene TRBD1, 6 bases. The CDR3 extends over 14 amino acids. The V end was cut by 8 bases, the J end by 0 bases, with 11 bases between. Germline V CDR1 and CDR2: MNHEY, SMNVEV (reference sequence). Written as DNA, the CDR3 is TGTGCCAGCCAAACAGGGAACTCCTACAATGAGCAGTTCTTC. Encoded protein: CASQTGNSYNEQFF.

CDR3 bases: TGTGCCAGCAGAGGGGAGTATCGAACTGAAGCTTTCTTT. Protein product: CASRGEYRTEAFF. The chain joins TRBV2 to TRBJ1-1; TRBD1 might be the D (5 bases). From germline, CDR1 is SNHLY and CDR2 FYNNEI. Deletions cut 6 bases from V and 5 bases from J, with 13 bases between. CDR3 size: 13 residues. Looking up the rest from reference TRBV2 and TRBJ1-1 gives the full variable domain: EPEVTQTPSHQVTQMGQEVILRCVPISNHLYFYWYRQILGQKVEFLVSFYNNEISEKSEIFDDQFSVERPDGSNFTLKIRSTKLEDSAMYFCASRGEYRTEAFFGQGTRLTVV.